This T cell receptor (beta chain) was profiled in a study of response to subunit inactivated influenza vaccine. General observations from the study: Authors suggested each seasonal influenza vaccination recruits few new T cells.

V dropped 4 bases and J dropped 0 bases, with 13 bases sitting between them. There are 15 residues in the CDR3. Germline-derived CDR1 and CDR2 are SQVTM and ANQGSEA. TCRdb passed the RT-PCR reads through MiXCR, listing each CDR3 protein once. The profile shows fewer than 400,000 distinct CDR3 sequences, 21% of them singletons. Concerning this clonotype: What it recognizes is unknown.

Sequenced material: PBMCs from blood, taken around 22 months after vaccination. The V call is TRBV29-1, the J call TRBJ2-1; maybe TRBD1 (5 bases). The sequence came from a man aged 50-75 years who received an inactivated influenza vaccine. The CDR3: CSVGQDKSSYNEQFF. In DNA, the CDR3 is TGCAGCGTTGGCCAGGACAAGAGCTCCTACAATGAGCAGTTCTTC.